This is a list of T cell receptor beta chains from one sample in a study of blood T cell repertoires in COVID-19. Some clones are missing from TCRdb's copy, which holds only in-frame ones; the method was immunoSEQ multiplex PCR. The sample contains around 120,000 clones, about 86% of which appear only once. The sample taken for sequencing was peripheral blood. These receptors were obtained from a man aged 80 or over with active or convalescent COVID-19. Both conserved end residues are part of each CDR3. The order of the fields is V gene, J gene, clone size, D gene, CDR3 protein, CDR3 DNA. D genes are given only for firm matches. Size values are once, few and many counts, or a class for expanded clones, and some rows have none.

v_gene: TRBV6-5
j_gene: TRBJ1-1
abundance: once
d_gene: -
CDR3aa: CASRLTGISEAFF
CDR3nt: TGTGCCAGCAGGCTTACAGGGATCTCTGAAGCTTTCTTT

v_gene: TRBV4-2
j_gene: TRBJ2-7
abundance: -
d_gene: -
CDR3aa: CASSQSGTNPYEQYF
CDR3nt: TGTGCCAGCAGCCAATCCGGGACAAATCCCTACGAGCAGTACTTC

v_gene: TRBV5-1
j_gene: TRBJ2-2
abundance: -
d_gene: -
CDR3aa: CASSYLPRENTGELFF
CDR3nt: TGCGCCAGCAGCTACCTACCCCGAGAGAACACCGGGGAGCTGTTTTTT

v_gene: TRBV29-1
j_gene: TRBJ2-7
abundance: once
d_gene: -
CDR3aa: CSVGGPGGYEQYF
CDR3nt: TGCAGCGTTGGGGGCCCAGGGGGGTACGAGCAGTACTTC

v_gene: TRBV9
j_gene: TRBJ2-3
abundance: -
d_gene: TRBD2
CDR3aa: CASSVGLAGGTDTQYF
CDR3nt: TGTGCCAGCAGCGTAGGCCTAGCGGGGGGCACAGATACGCAGTATTTT

v_gene: TRBV29-1
j_gene: TRBJ1-2
abundance: -
d_gene: -
CDR3aa: CSGGEGDGYTF
CDR3nt: TGCAGCGGCGGTGAGGGGGATGGCTACACCTTC

v_gene: TRBV7-9
j_gene: TRBJ1-3
abundance: -
d_gene: TRBD1
CDR3aa: CASSTGDSGNTIYF
CDR3nt: TGTGCCAGCAGCACAGGGGACTCTGGAAACACCATATATTTT

v_gene: TRBV19
j_gene: TRBJ2-2
abundance: once
d_gene: -
CDR3aa: CASSTLGGGRRSTGELFF
CDR3nt: TGTGCCAGTAGTACCCTTGGGGGGGGGCGCCGTAGCACCGGGGAGCTGTTTTTT

v_gene: TRBV9
j_gene: TRBJ2-3
abundance: -
d_gene: TRBD2
CDR3aa: CASSVGGSPTDTQYF
CDR3nt: TGTGCCAGCAGCGTGGGGGGGTCTCCCACAGATACGCAGTATTTT

v_gene: TRBV12-3/TRBV12-4
j_gene: TRBJ1-1
abundance: -
d_gene: -
CDR3aa: CASSFAGNTEAFF
CDR3nt: TGTGCCAGCAGTTTTGCGGGAAACACTGAAGCTTTCTTT

v_gene: TRBV11-2
j_gene: TRBJ1-6
abundance: -
d_gene: -
CDR3aa: CASSLEGAFNSPLHF
CDR3nt: TGTGCCAGCAGCTTAGAAGGGGCCTTTAATTCACCCCTCCACTTT

v_gene: TRBV19
j_gene: TRBJ1-5
abundance: -
d_gene: TRBD1
CDR3aa: CATRDRAHSNQPQHF
CDR3nt: TGTGCCACCCGGGACAGGGCCCATAGCAATCAGCCCCAGCATTTT

v_gene: TRBV3-1/TRBV3-2
j_gene: TRBJ2-6
abundance: -
d_gene: -
CDR3aa: CASSHPEDSGANVLTF
CDR3nt: TGTGCCAGCAGCCACCCCGAGGACTCTGGGGCCAACGTCCTGACTTTC

v_gene: TRBV4-3
j_gene: TRBJ1-2
abundance: -
d_gene: TRBD1
CDR3aa: CASSPSDRDEYGYTF
CDR3nt: TGCGCCAGCAGCCCTTCGGACAGGGATGAGTATGGCTACACCTTC

v_gene: TRBV11-3
j_gene: TRBJ2-1
abundance: -
d_gene: -
CDR3aa: CASSLEQGSSEQFF
CDR3nt: TGTGCCAGCAGCTTAGAGCAGGGGTCTAGTGAGCAGTTCTTC

v_gene: TRBV5-1
j_gene: TRBJ2-2
abundance: once
d_gene: TRBD1
CDR3aa: CASSLEGQPNTGELFF
CDR3nt: TGCGCCAGCAGCTTGGAGGGACAGCCGAACACCGGGGAGCTGTTTTTT

v_gene: TRBV6-2/TRBV6-3
j_gene: TRBJ1-2
abundance: -
d_gene: TRBD1
CDR3aa: CASSYTDRNYGYTF
CDR3nt: TGTGCCAGCAGTTATACGGACAGGAACTATGGCTACACCTTC

v_gene: TRBV27
j_gene: TRBJ1-1
abundance: few
d_gene: -
CDR3aa: CASSLSGRDTEAFF
CDR3nt: TGTGCCAGCAGTTTATCGGGGAGGGACACTGAAGCTTTCTTT

v_gene: TRBV2
j_gene: TRBJ2-5
abundance: -
d_gene: -
CDR3aa: CASSALGGETQYF
CDR3nt: TGTGCCAGCAGTGCCCTGGGGGGAGAGACCCAGTACTTC

v_gene: TRBV27
j_gene: TRBJ1-2
abundance: -
d_gene: -
CDR3aa: CASSFPPLHDQRRGYTF
CDR3nt: TGTGCCAGCAGTTTCCCTCCACTCCATGATCAGCGCCGCGGCTACACCTTC

v_gene: TRBV7-9
j_gene: TRBJ1-5
abundance: many
d_gene: -
CDR3aa: CASSLTGSNQPQHF
CDR3nt: TGTGCCAGCAGCTTAACGGGAAGCAATCAGCCCCAGCATTTT

v_gene: TRBV7-3
j_gene: TRBJ1-3
abundance: -
d_gene: -
CDR3aa: CASSLTGAGNTIYF
CDR3nt: TGTGCCAGCAGCTTAACAGGGGCTGGAAACACCATATATTTT

v_gene: TRBV6-6
j_gene: TRBJ2-5
abundance: -
d_gene: -
CDR3aa: CASSPGLGETQYF
CDR3nt: TGTGCCAGCAGTCCTGGACTGGGAGAGACCCAGTACTTC

v_gene: TRBV6-2/TRBV6-3
j_gene: TRBJ2-1
abundance: once
d_gene: TRBD2
CDR3aa: CASSYSTERGYNEQFF
CDR3nt: TGTGCCAGCAGTTACTCGACAGAGCGGGGCTACAATGAGCAGTTCTTC